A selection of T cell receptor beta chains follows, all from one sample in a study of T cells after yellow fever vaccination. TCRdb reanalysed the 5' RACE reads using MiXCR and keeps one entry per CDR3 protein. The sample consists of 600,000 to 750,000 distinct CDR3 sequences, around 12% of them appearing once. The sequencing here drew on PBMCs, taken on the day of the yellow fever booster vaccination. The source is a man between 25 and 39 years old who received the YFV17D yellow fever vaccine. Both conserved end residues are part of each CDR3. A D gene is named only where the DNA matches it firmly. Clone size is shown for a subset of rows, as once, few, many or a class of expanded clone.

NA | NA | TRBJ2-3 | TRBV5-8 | TGTGCCAGCAGCCCGAGGGGGGGTGTCGTAGCCACAGATACGCAGTATTTT | CASSPRGGVVATDTQYF
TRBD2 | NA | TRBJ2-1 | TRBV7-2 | TGTGCCAGCAGCAAGTCACTAGCGGGCTTAGACAATGAGCAGTTCTTC | CASSKSLAGLDNEQFF
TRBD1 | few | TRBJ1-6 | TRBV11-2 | TGTGCCAGCAGCTTTCAGGGGGTTAGGTCACCCCTCCACTTT | CASSFQGVRSPLHF
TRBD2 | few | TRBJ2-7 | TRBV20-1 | TGCAGTGCTAGAGACTCTACTAGCGGCTCCTACGAGCAGTACTTC | CSARDSTSGSYEQYF
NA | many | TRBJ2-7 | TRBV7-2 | TGTGCCAGCAGCTTATTGCGCGAGCAGTACTTC | CASSLLREQYF
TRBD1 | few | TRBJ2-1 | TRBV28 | TGTGCCAGCAGTTTCAGACAGGGGAACCACAATGAGCAGTTCTTC | CASSFRQGNHNEQFF
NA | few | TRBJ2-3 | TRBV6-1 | TGTGCCAGCAGACCGACAGGCCTTCGTGGCACAGATACGCAGTATTTT | CASRPTGLRGTDTQYF
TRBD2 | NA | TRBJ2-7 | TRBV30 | TGTGCCTGGAGTGTAAGTAGCGGGAGCTACGAGCAGTACTTC | CAWSVSSGSYEQYF
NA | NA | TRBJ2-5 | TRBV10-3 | TGTGCCATCAGTGAGTCGGACGGGGAAGAGACCCAGTACTTC | CAISESDGEETQYF
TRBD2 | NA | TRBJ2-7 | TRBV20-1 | TGCAGTGCTAGAGGATCTAGCGGGCCCTCCTACGAGCAGTACTTC | CSARGSSGPSYEQYF
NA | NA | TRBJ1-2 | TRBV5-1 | TGCGCCAGCGGCCCCTGGGGCGGGGGCTACACCTTC | CASGPWGGGYTF
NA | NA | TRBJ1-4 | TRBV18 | TGTGCCAGCTCACCTAAGGGGAAAAATGAAAAACTGTTTTTT | CASSPKGKNEKLFF
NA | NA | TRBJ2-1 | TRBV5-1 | TGCGCCAGCAGCTTGGCCCCGGGGCTGGGCGACAATGAGCAGTTCTTC | CASSLAPGLGDNEQFF
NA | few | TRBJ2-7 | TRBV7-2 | TGTGCCAGCAGCTTAGGGGTGAACTCATTCTACGAGCAGTACTTC | CASSLGVNSFYEQYF
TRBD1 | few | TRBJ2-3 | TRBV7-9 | TGTGCCAGCAGCTTAAGGGACAGAGGCACAGATACGCAGTATTTT | CASSLRDRGTDTQYF
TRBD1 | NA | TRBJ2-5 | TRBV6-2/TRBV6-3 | TGTGCCAGCGGAAAGACAGGGGATCAAGAGACCCAGTACTTC | CASGKTGDQETQYF
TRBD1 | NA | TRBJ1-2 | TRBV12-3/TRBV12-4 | TGTGCCAGCCCCTTGGGCCGGACAGGGAATACTAACTATGGCTACACCTTC | CASPLGRTGNTNYGYTF
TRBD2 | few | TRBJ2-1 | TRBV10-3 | TGTGCCATTATGACTAGCGGGGCACACAATGAGCAGTTCTTC | CAIMTSGAHNEQFF
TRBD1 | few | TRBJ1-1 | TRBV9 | TGTGCCAGCAGCTTTAGGACAGGGCGGAACACTGAAGCTTTCTTT | CASSFRTGRNTEAFF
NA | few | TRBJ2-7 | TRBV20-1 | TGCAGTGCTAGTGCCCCTGGTGGAGAGCAGTACTTC | CSASAPGGEQYF
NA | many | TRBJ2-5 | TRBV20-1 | TGCAGTGCTAGGGGGGATCCTAGGGAGACCCAGTACTTC | CSARGDPRETQYF
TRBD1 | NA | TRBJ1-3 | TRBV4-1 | TGCGCCAGCAGCCCCGGACAGGGGACTGGAAACACCATATATTTT | CASSPGQGTGNTIYF
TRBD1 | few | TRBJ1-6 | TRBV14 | TGTGCCAGCAGCCATCGGACAGGGCCAAGCCTTAATTCACCCCTCCACTTT | CASSHRTGPSLNSPLHF
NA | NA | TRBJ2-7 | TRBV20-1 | TGCAGTGCCCAAGGTTTAAGATGGTCCGAGCAGTACTTC | CSAQGLRWSEQYF
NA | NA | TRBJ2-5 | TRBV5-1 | TGCGCCAGCAGCCCGGGACCTAGGGAAGAGACCCAGTACTTC | CASSPGPREETQYF
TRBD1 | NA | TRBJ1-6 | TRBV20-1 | TGCAGTGCCAAGGACAGGGCTGGTTCACCCCTCCACTTT | CSAKDRAGSPLHF
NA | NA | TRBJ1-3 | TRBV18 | TGTGCCAGCTCACCACCGGTAGGGAGCTCTGGAAACACCATATATTTT | CASSPPVGSSGNTIYF
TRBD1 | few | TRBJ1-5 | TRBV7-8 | TGTGCCAGCAGCCTTGGGATGGGACAGGGGGGAAATCAGCCCCAGCATTTT | CASSLGMGQGGNQPQHF
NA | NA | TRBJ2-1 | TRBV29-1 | TGCAGCGTTGCGGGTTCTAGACCCTACAATGAGCAGTTCTTC | CSVAGSRPYNEQFF
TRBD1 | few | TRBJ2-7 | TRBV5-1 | TGCGCCAGCAGCGAAGGGGACAGGGCCATCGCGGGGTACTTC | CASSEGDRAIAGYF
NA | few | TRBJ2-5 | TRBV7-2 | TGTGCCAGCAGCCCGGGGATAAAAGAGACCCAGTACTTC | CASSPGIKETQYF
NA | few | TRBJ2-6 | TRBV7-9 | TGTGCCAGCAGCTTCGGACAGAGAAGGGCCAACGTCCTGACTTTC | CASSFGQRRANVLTF
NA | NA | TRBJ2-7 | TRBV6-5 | TGTGCCAGCAGTTATTCCCGCCGGGGGCGTATAACCCACGAGCAGTACTTC | CASSYSRRGRITHEQYF
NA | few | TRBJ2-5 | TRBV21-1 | TGTGCCAGCAGCAAAGGGCGTGAAGAGACCCAGTACTTC | CASSKGREETQYF
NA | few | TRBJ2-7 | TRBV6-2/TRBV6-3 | TGTGCCAGCAATCCAGTTCCCTACGAGCAGTACTTC | CASNPVPYEQYF
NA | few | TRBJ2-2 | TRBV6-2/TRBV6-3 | TGTGCCAGTCCTAGCGACAACACCGGGGAGCTGTTTTTT | CASPSDNTGELFF
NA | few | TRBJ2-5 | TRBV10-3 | TGTGCCATCAGCCGGGACTCCGGACGAGAGACCCAGTACTTC | CAISRDSGRETQYF